This TCR beta chain was sequenced in a study of prognosis after radiotherapy for stage I lung cancer (dated by TCRdb to the early 2020s). Turning to the overall study: Around 18 stage I NSCLC patients were enrolled in Nanjing, China, between April 2018 and 2019. Using image-guided IMRT or VMAT, SBRT was delivered in 3 to 5 fractions at a biologically effective dose of at least 100 Gy. The cohort comprised more than ten men and several women with a median age of 74.5 years, ranging from roughly 53 to 85 years. Distant metastases were developed by four of the 19 patients after SBRT, at a median of roughly 7 months, whereas no significant progression was observed in the other 15 patients. For each of the 20 or so patients, one blood sample was taken before SBRT and one after, so the study sequenced approximately 38 samples in total. No patient received concurrent therapy alongside SBRT. The study profiled peripheral blood TCR beta repertoires from stage I NSCLC patients before and after stereotactic body radiotherapy and related them to distant failure. On tumor histology, around twelve patients had adenocarcinoma and several had squamous cell carcinoma. Every patient was regarded as medically inoperable, because of comorbidities in some 13 cases and refusal of surgery in roughly seven cases. Enrolled patients comprised roughly 13 with newly diagnosed primary stage I lung tumors and about 5 with oligometastatic NSCLC after surgical resection of the primary tumor.

The TCR beta CDR3 region was amplified from genomic DNA by two rounds of multiplex PCR. The first PCR round used primers specific to each TRBV and TRBJ gene, with sequences filed in Chinese patent CN105087789A. Universal primers were used in the second PCR round. The Roche High Pure PCR Template Preparation Kit was used to extract genomic DNA from the frozen PBMCs. The libraries underwent paired-end sequencing with 151 bp reads on an Illumina HiSeq 3000. As for the authors' bioinformatics: CutAdapt was used to remove raw reads lacking the multiplex PCR primer sequences. PEAR was used to merge high-quality paired reads into contigs. By aligning each contig to reference sequences, MiXCR assigned the TRB V, D and J gene segments to that contig. To remove sequencing errors, CDR3 sequences were clustered according to base quality and sequence similarity. Shannon entropy normalized by the natural log of productive TCR sequence number was used as the measure of diversity. One minus Shannon entropy divided by the natural log of the number of unique clonotypes was used as the definition of clonality. Progression-free survival cut-offs for repertoire metrics were chosen using the Youden index of ROC curves, with analyses run in R 3.5.3. TCRdb took the public reads, trimmed them with fastp at Q25, ran MiXCR for clone calling and kept in-frame beta chains. CDR3 protein sequences are deduplicated, and each keeps its most common genes and DNA. TCRdb's processing, not the authors' own work, is the source of the V and J calls. For this sample there are over 30,000 distinct CDR3 sequences; about 24% appear just once. Clones ranked in the top ten supply under 30% of the sample.

The germline V gene (reference sequence) sets CDR1 to GTSNPN and CDR2 to SVGIG. Measured from the cysteine to the phenylalanine, the CDR3 is 13 residues long. Only the CDR3 portion is preserved as DNA: 39 bases, with reading frame beginning at the first base. V and J lose 2 bases and 3 bases, and a span of 11 bases separates them. In this sample, this clonotype turned up many times. Its antigen has not been determined. No base quality values were provided; no much bigger clone lies one nucleotide off. A history of other malignancies or of prior chemotherapy or radiotherapy was absent in all patients, and node-negative disease was shown on CT and PET/CT in all patients. At each of the two time points, 6 to 7.5 milliliters of peripheral venous blood were collected into EDTA tubes. Ficoll-Paque Plus density-gradient centrifugation was used to isolate PBMCs. Immediately after collection, samples were stored at -80 degrees C until analysis.

Findings and caveats that apply to the study as a whole: Post-SBRT Shannon entropy and its change from baseline were lower in patients who developed distant metastases; baseline Shannon entropy was not associated with metastases. Whether the expanded TCR clones were tumor-specific was not determined. TRBV and TRBJ usage frequencies reportedly varied with metastasis status, involving two V genes at baseline and nine V and two J genes after SBRT. The study was limited by its small cohort and short follow-up, and the findings require independent validation. A decrease in unique TCR clone counts was observed after SBRT (median approximately 10,000 before versus approximately 6,900 after; Wilcoxon paired P=0.011). All reported P values were unadjusted for multiple comparisons.

The sequencing here drew on PBMCs, taken before or after stereotactic body radiation therapy (not recorded which). This receptor chain uses TRBV30 and TRBJ2-7, with a tentative D gene TRBD1 over 5 matching bases. This sequence originates from a donor of 50 years or more with non-small cell lung cancer. The DNA sequence is as follows: TGTGCCTGGAGTAGGGGTTTTATCTACGAGCAGTACTTC. The encoded protein is CAWSRGFIYEQYF.